This TCR beta chain was identified during a study of blood T cell repertoires in COVID-19. As for the study in general: The origin of the acute and convalescent COVID-19 samples was the United States, Italy and Spain. PBMCs, B-cell-depleted T cells, or T cells were the source of the cDNA or gDNA that made up the material.

Per the original methods: From reference gene primer amplification, estimates of nucleated cell counts were derived. Here immunoSEQ multiplex PCR was the method, and the copy in TCRdb shows in-frame clones only, minus some. V and J calls and clone size are as listed in that table; D and trimming were resolved from the DNA. There are around 220,000 clones in the sample; roughly four fifths occur only once, and under 8.5% lies in the top ten. Seattle patient enrollment occurred during active infection, with longitudinal follow-up thereafter. V lost 6 bases, J lost 4 bases, and 3 bases stayed unmatched. Germline loops: CDR1 WSHSY, CDR2 SAAADI. The CDR3 totals 14 residues.

The specimen was peripheral blood. The clonotype originates from an elderly woman with COVID-19, enrolled during active disease. The chain recombines TRBV10-2 with TRBJ1-3; 10 bases match TRBD1. CDR3 loop: CASRTGGTGNTIYF. CDR3 in DNA: TGCGCCAGCAGGACAGGGGGCACAGGAAACACCATATATTTT.